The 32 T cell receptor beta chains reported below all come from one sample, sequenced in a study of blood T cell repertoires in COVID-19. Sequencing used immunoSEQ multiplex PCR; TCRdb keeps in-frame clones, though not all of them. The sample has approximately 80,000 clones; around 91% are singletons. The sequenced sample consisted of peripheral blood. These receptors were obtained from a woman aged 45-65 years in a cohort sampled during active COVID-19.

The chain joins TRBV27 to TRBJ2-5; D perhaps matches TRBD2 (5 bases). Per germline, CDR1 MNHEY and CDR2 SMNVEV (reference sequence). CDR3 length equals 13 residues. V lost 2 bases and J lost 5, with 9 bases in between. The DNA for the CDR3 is TGTGCCAGCAGTTTAACCGGACTGGAGACCCAGTACTTC. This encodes CASSLTGLETQYF.

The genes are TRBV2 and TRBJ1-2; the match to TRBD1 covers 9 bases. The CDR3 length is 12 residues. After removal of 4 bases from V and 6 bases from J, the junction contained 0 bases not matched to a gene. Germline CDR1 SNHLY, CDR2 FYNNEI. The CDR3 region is CASSGDRDGYTF. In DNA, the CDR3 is TGTGCCAGCAGTGGGGACAGGGATGGCTACACCTTC.

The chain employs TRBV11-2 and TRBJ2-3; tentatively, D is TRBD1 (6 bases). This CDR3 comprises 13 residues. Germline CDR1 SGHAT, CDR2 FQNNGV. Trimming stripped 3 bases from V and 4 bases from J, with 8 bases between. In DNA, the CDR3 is TGTGCCAGCAGCTTTGCAGGGGCAGATACGCAGTATTTT. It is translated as CASSFAGADTQYF. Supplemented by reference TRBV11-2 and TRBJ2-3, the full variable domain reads EAGVAQSPRYKIIEKRQSVAFWCNPISGHATLYWYQQILGQGPKLLIQFQNNGVVDDSQLPKDRFSAERLKGVDSTLKIQPAKLEDSAVYLCASSFAGADTQYFGPGTRLTVL.

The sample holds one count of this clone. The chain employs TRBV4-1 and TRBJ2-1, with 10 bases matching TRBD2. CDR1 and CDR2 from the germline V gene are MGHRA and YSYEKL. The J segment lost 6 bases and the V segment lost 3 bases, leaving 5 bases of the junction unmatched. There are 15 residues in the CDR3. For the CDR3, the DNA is TGCGCCAGCAGCCACCAGCGGGAGGGGGGCAATGAGCAGTTCTTC. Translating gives CASSHQREGGNEQFF.

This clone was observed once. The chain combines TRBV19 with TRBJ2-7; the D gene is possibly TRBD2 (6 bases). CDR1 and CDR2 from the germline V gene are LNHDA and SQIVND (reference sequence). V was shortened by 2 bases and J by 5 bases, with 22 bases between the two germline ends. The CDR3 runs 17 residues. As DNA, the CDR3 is TGTGCCAGTAGTATATCGGGCTTCACGGGGGATCGGAACGAGCAGTACTTC. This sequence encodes CASSISGFTGDRNEQYF.

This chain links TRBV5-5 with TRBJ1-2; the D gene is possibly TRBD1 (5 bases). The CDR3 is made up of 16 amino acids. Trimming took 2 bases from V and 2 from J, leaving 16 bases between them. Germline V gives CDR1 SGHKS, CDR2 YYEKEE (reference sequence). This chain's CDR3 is CASSFSQGRSNYGYTF. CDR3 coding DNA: TGTGCCAGCAGCTTCAGCCAGGGCCGGAGCAACTATGGCTACACCTTC.

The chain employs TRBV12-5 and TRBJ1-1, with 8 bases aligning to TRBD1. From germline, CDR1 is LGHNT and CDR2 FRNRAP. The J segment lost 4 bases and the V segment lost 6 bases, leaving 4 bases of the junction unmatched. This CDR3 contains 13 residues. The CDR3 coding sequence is TGTGCTAGTGGGCGCGACAGGGGCACTGAAGCTTTCTTT. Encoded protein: CASGRDRGTEAFF.

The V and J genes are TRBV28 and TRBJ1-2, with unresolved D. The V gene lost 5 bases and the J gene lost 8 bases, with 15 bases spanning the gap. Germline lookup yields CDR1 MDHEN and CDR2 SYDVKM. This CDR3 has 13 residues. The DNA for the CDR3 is TGTGCCAGCAGTCCCCCGGACGGAGGCGGCTACACCTTC. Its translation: CASSPPDGGGYTF.

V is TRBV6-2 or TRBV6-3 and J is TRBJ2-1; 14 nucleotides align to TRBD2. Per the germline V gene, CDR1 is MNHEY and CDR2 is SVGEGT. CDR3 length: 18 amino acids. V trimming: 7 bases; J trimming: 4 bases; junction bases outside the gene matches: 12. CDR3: CASTPPGTSGSLYNEQFF. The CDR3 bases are TGTGCCAGCACCCCACCCGGGACTAGCGGGAGCCTATACAATGAGCAGTTCTTC.

The CDR3 region has the DNA TGTGCCACCAGTGATCCCCGACAGGGGGCGGAAGAAAAACTGTTTTTT. Its translation is CATSDPRQGAEEKLFF. The chain is built from TRBV24-1 and TRBJ1-4; 10 bases line up with TRBD1. Trimming at V came to 3 bases and at J to 8 bases, leaving 8 bases not matched to a gene. The CDR3 has 16 residues. From germline, CDR1 is KGHDR and CDR2 SFDVKD.

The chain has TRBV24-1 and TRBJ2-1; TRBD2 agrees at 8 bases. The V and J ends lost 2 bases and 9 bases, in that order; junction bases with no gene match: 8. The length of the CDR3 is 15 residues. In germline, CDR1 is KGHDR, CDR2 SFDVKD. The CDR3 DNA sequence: TGTGCCACCAGTGATTGGACTAGCCAAGCCGCTGAGCAGTTCTTC. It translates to CATSDWTSQAAEQFF.

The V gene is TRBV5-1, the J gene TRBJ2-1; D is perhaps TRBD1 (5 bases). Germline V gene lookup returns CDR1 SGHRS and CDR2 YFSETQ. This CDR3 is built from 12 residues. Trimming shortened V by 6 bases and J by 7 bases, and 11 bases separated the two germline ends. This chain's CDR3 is CASNAQGNEQFF. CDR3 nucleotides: TGCGCCAGCAACGCGCAGGGAAATGAGCAGTTCTTC.

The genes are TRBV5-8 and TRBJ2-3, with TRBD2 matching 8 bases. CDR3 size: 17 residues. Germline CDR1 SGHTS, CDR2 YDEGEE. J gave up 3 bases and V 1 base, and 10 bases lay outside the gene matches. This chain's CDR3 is CASSLSGGALGTDTQYF. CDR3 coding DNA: TGTGCCAGCAGCTTGAGCGGGGGAGCCTTAGGTACAGATACGCAGTATTTT. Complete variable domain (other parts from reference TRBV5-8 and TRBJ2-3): EAGVTQSPTHLIKTRGQQATLRCSPISGHTSVYWYQQALGLGLQFLLWYDEGEERNRGNFPPRFSGRQFPNYSSELNVNALELEDSALYLCASSLSGGALGTDTQYFGPGTRLTVL.

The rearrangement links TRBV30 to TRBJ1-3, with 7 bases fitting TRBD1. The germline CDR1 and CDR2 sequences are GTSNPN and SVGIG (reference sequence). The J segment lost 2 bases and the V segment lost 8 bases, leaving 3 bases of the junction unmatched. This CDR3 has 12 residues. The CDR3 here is CARQGAGNTIYF. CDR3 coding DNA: TGTGCCAGACAGGGTGCTGGAAACACCATATATTTT.

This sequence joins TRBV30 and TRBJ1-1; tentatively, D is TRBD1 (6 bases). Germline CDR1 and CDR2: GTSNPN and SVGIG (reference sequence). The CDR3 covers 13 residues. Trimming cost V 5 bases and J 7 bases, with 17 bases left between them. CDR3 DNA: TGTGCCTGGCGGTACAGGGATGCTGTTGAAGCTTTCTTT. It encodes CAWRYRDAVEAFF. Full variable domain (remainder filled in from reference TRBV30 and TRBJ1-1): SQTIHQWPATLVQPVGSPLSLECTVEGTSNPNLYWYRQAAGRGLQLLFYSVGIGQISSEVPQNLSASRPQDRQFILSSKKLLLSDSGFYLCAWRYRDAVEAFFGQGTRLTVV.

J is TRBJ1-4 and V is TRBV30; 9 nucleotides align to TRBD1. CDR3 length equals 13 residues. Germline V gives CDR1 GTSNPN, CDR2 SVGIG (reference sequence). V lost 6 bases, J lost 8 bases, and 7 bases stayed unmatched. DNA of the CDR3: TGTGCCTGTGGACAGGGGTTGTTCGAAAAACTGTTTTTT. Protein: CACGQGLFEKLFF.

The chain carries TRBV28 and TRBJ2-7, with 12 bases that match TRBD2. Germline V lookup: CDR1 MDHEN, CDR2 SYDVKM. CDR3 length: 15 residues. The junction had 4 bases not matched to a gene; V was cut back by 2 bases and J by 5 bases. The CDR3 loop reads CASSLTSGRPNEQYF. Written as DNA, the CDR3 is TGTGCCAGCAGTTTAACTAGCGGGAGGCCCAACGAGCAGTACTTC.

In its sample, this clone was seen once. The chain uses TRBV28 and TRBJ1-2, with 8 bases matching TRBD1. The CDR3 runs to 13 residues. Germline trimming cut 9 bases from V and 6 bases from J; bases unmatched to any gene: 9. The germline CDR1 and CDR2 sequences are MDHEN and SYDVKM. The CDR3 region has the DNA TGTGCCAGTTTACCGGGACAGGAGGATGGCTACACCTTC. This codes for CASLPGQEDGYTF.

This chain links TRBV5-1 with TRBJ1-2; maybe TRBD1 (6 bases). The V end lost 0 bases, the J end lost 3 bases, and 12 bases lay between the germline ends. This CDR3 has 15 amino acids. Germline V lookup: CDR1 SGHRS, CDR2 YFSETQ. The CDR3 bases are TGCGCCAGCAGCTTGGAACGGGGGGCCGACTATGGCTACACCTTC. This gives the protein CASSLERGADYGYTF.

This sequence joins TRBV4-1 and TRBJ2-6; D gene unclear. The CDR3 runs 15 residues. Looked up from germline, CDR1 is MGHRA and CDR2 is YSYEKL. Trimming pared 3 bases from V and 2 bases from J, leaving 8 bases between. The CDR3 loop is CASSHSAAGANVLTF. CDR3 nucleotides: TGCGCCAGCAGCCATTCGGCGGCTGGGGCCAACGTCCTGACTTTC.

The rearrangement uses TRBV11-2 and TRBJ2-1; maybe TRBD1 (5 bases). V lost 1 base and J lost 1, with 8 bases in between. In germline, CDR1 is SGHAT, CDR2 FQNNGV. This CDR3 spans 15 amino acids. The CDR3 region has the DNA TGTGCCAGCAGCTTAGTAAGGGGATCCTACAATGAGCAGTTCTTC. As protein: CASSLVRGSYNEQFF.

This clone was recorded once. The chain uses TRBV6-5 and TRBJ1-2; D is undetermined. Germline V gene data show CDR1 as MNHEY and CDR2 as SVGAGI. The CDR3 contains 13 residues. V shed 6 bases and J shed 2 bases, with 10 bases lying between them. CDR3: CASSPHENYGYTF. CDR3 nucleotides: TGTGCCAGCAGCCCACATGAAAACTATGGCTACACCTTC.

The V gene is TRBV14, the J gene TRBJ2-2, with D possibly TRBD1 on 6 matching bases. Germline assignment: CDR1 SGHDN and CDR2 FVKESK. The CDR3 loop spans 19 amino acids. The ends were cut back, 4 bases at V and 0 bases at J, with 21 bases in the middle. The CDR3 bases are TGTGCCAGCAGCCTGAGATTCGGACAGCGGCACGCGAACACCGGGGAGCTGTTTTTT. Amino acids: CASSLRFGQRHANTGELFF.

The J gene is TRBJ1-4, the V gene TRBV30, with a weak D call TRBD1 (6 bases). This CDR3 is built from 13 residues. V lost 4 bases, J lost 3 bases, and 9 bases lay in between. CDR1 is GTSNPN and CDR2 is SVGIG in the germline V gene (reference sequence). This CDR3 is CAWTDSPNEKLFF. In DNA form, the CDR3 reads TGTGCCTGGACGGACAGCCCTAATGAAAAACTGTTTTTT.

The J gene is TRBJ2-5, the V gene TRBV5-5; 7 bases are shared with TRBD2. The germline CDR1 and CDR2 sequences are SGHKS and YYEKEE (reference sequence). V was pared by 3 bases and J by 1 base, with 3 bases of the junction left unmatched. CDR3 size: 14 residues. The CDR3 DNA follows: TGTGCCAGCAGCTCGGGGGGACTCCAAGAGACCCAGTACTTC. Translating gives CASSSGGLQETQYF.

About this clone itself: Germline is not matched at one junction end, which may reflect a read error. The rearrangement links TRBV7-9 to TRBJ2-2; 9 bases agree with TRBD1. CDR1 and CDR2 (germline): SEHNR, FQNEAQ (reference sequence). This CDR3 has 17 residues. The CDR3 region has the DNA TGTGCCAGCAGCGAATACAGGGGGCAGTTTTTGCACGGGGAGCTGCTTTTT. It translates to CASSEYRGQFLHGELLF. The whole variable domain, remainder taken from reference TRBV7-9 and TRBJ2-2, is DTGVSQNPRHKITKRGQNVTFRCDPISEHNRLYWYRQTLGQGPEFLTYFQNEAQLEKSRLLSDRFSAERPKGSFSTLEIQRTEQGDSAMYLCASSEYRGQFLHGELLFGEGSRLTVL.

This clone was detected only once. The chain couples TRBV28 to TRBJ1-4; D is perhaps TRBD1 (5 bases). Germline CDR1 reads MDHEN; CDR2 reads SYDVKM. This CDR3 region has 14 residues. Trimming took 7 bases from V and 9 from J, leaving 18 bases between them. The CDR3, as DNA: TGTGCCAGCACCTCAGGGCAGGGTGGCCAAAAACTGTTTTTT. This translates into CASTSGQGGQKLFF.

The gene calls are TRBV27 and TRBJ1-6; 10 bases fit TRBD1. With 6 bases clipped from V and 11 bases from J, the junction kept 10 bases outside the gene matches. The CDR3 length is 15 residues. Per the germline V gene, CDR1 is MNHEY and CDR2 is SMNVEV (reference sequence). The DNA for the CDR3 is TGTGCCAGCAGCTCCGGGACAGGGGCCGAAGCACCCCTCCACTTT. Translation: CASSSGTGAEAPLHF.

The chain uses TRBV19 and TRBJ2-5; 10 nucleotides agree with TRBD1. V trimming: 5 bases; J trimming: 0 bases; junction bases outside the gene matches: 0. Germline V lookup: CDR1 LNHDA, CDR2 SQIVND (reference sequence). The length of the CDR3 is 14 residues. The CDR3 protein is CASSGQGDQETQYF. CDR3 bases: TGTGCCAGTAGTGGACAGGGGGACCAAGAGACCCAGTACTTC.

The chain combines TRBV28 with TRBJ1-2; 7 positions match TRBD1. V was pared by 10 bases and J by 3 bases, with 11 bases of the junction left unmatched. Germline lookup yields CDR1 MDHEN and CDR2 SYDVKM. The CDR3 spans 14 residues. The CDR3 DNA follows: TGTGCCACCGATGAGGGACAGTCTTACTATGGCTACACCTTC. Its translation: CATDEGQSYYGYTF.

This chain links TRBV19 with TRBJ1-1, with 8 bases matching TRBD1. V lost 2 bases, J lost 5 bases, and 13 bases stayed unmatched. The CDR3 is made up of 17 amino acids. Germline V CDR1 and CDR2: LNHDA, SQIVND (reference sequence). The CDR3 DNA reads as TGTGCCAGTAGTATACGGCCTTTCGGAACAGGGGGAACTGAAGCTTTCTTT. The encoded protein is CASSIRPFGTGGTEAFF.

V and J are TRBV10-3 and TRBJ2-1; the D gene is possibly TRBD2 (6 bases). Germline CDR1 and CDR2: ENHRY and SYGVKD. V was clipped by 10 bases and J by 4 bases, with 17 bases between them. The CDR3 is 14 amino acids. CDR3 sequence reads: CATRTTTDYNEQFF. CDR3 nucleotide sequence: TGTGCCACTAGGACTACTACCGATTACAATGAGCAGTTCTTC.